This TCR beta chain stems from a study of cytomegalovirus exposure and HLA in healthy donors. With respect to this clone: What it binds is not known.

The V gene's germline CDR1 is SGHRS and CDR2 YFSETQ. This CDR3 region has 15 residues. The J segment lost 8 bases and the V segment lost 3 bases, leaving 4 bases of the junction unmatched. The donors, nominally healthy at sampling, likely had unrecorded immune exposures. Study conclusions and caveats: The authors later linked a missense DCLRE1C variant to TCR beta V- and J-gene trimming. It was only CMV serostatus that was available as immune exposure information. Among TCR beta chains of equal frequency, HLA-associated ones were more clonally expanded in a later analysis.

The PCR made use of 60 Vbeta and 13 Jbeta primers. Method: immunoSEQ multiplex PCR; TCRdb's copy keeps in-frame clones and lacks some. The data hold around 210,000 clones, with 70% to 90% observed a single time. This TCR derives from a girl aged 2-10 years in good health and CMV-seronegative. The sequenced sample consisted of PBMCs. This rearrangement joins TRBV5-1 to TRBJ2-1, with 14 bases matching TRBD2. The CDR3 spells CASSSGLAGGDEQFF. The CDR3 nucleotides read TGCGCCAGCAGCTCCGGACTAGCGGGGGGTGATGAGCAGTTCTTC.